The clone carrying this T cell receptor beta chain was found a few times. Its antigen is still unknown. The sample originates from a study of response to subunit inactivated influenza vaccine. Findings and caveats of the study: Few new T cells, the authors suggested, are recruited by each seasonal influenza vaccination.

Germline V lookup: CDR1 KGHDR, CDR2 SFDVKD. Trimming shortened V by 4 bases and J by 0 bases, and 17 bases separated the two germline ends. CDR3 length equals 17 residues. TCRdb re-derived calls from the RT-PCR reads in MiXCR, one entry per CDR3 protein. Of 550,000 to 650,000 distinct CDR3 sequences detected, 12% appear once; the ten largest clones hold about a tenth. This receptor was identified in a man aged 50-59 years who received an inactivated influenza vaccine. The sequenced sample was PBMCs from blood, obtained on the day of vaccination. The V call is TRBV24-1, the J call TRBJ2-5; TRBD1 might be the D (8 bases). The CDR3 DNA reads TGTGCCACCAGTGAGCTAGGACAGGGACTAAACCAAGAGACCCAGTACTTC. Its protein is CATSELGQGLNQETQYF.